This T cell receptor (beta chain) derives from a study of CD8 T cells in Susac syndrome. V shed 4 bases, J shed 7 bases, and the junction held 6 bases outside the gene matches. This CDR3 region has 16 residues. The germline CDR1 and CDR2 sequences are PRHDT and FYEKMQ (reference sequence). RNA, at about 0.45 to 1 ug, was reverse transcribed with random hexamers. TCRdb passed the immunoSEQ multiplex PCR reads through MiXCR, listing each CDR3 protein once. This sample carries some 26,000 distinct CDR3 sequences, 93% of them seen once, and the ten largest clones take 0.55% to 0.75%. This sequence joins TRBV13 and TRBJ2-2; TRBD2 agrees at 13 bases. The TCR was taken from a human donor with Susac syndrome. The material sequenced was CD8+ T cells from PBMCs. DNA for the CDR3: TGTGCCAGCAGCTCGGGACTAGCGGGGTCCGTCGGGGAGCTGTTTTTT. Translated: CASSSGLAGSVGELFF.